Listed below are T cell receptor beta chains from one sample, sequenced in a study of shared clonotypes between healthy human individuals. Method: immunoSEQ multiplex PCR; TCRdb's copy keeps in-frame clones and lacks some. The data show some 2.1 million clones, about 95% seen once. Source material: naive CD4+ T cells sorted from blood. These receptors were collected from a man aged 18 to 30 in good health. Both conserved end residues are part of each CDR3. D genes are given only for firm matches. Clone sizes are given selectively: once, few, many, or a class where the clone is expanded.

V gene: TRBV6-1
J gene: TRBJ1-1
D gene: -
clone size: -
CDR3 protein: CASNKQRDEAFF
CDR3 DNA: TGTGCCAGCAACAAGCAGCGGGATGAAGCTTTCTTT

V gene: TRBV6-1
J gene: TRBJ2-6
D gene: -
clone size: -
CDR3 protein: CASSLQGFGANVLTF
CDR3 DNA: TGTGCCAGCAGTTTACAGGGTTTTGGGGCCAACGTCCTGACTTTC

V gene: TRBV30
J gene: TRBJ1-1
D gene: -
clone size: -
CDR3 protein: CAWSVFSGATEAFF
CDR3 DNA: TGTGCCTGGAGTGTATTCTCCGGGGCCACTGAAGCTTTCTTT

V gene: TRBV5-4
J gene: TRBJ1-4
D gene: -
clone size: -
CDR3 protein: CASSLAGSTNEKLFF
CDR3 DNA: TGTGCCAGCAGCTTGGCGGGGTCAACTAATGAAAAACTGTTTTTT

V gene: TRBV19
J gene: TRBJ1-5
D gene: TRBD1
clone size: -
CDR3 protein: CASRRQGDNQPQHF
CDR3 DNA: TGTGCCAGTAGGCGACAGGGTGACAATCAGCCCCAGCATTTT

V gene: TRBV4-3
J gene: TRBJ2-2
D gene: -
clone size: -
CDR3 protein: CASSPRQGSVPGRNTGELFF
CDR3 DNA: TGCGCCAGCAGCCCTCGACAGGGTTCCGTCCCCGGGAGGAACACCGGGGAGCTGTTTTTT

V gene: TRBV7-2
J gene: TRBJ2-5
D gene: -
clone size: -
CDR3 protein: CASSLGASQETQYF
CDR3 DNA: TGTGCCAGCAGCTTAGGAGCGTCCCAAGAGACCCAGTACTTC

V gene: TRBV29-1
J gene: TRBJ1-3
D gene: -
clone size: once
CDR3 protein: CSGAGAAGNTIYF
CDR3 DNA: TGCAGCGGCGCCGGGGCAGCTGGAAACACCATATATTTT

V gene: TRBV2
J gene: TRBJ2-1
D gene: -
clone size: -
CDR3 protein: CASSAGLDNEQFF
CDR3 DNA: TGTGCCAGCAGCGCGGGACTCGACAATGAGCAGTTCTTC

V gene: TRBV25-1
J gene: TRBJ1-2
D gene: -
clone size: -
CDR3 protein: CASSPQPSTEGYTF
CDR3 DNA: TGTGCCAGCAGTCCCCAGCCTTCTACAGAAGGCTACACCTTC

V gene: TRBV2
J gene: TRBJ2-3
D gene: -
clone size: -
CDR3 protein: CASSPASMGGGIPSTDTQYF
CDR3 DNA: TGTGCCAGCAGCCCCGCCTCGATGGGAGGAGGTATCCCTAGCACAGATACGCAGTATTTT

V gene: TRBV18
J gene: TRBJ2-1
D gene: TRBD1
clone size: once
CDR3 protein: CASSPLGGLSSYNEQFF
CDR3 DNA: TGTGCCAGCTCACCATTAGGGGGCTTAAGCTCCTACAATGAGCAGTTCTTC

V gene: TRBV4-2
J gene: TRBJ1-4
D gene: -
clone size: -
CDR3 protein: CASSITGYEKLFF
CDR3 DNA: TGTGCCAGCAGCATAACAGGGTATGAAAAACTGTTTTTT

V gene: TRBV6-5
J gene: TRBJ2-7
D gene: TRBD1
clone size: -
CDR3 protein: CASTSGQGLYEQYF
CDR3 DNA: TGTGCCAGCACGTCGGGACAGGGGCTGTACGAGCAGTACTTC

V gene: TRBV9
J gene: TRBJ2-3
D gene: TRBD2
clone size: -
CDR3 protein: CASSVAGRSQDTQYF
CDR3 DNA: TGTGCCAGCAGCGTAGCCGGGAGGTCGCAAGATACGCAGTATTTT

V gene: TRBV30
J gene: TRBJ1-5
D gene: -
clone size: -
CDR3 protein: CAWRRMGAVDQPQHF
CDR3 DNA: TGTGCCTGGAGGCGCATGGGGGCCGTGGATCAGCCCCAGCATTTT

V gene: TRBV7-9
J gene: TRBJ1-3
D gene: -
clone size: -
CDR3 protein: CASSVGNTIYF
CDR3 DNA: TGTGCCAGCAGCGTAGGGAACACCATATATTTT

V gene: TRBV6-6
J gene: TRBJ2-2
D gene: -
clone size: -
CDR3 protein: CASSYQVFQGSGELFF
CDR3 DNA: TGTGCCAGCAGTTACCAGGTTTTCCAGGGCAGCGGGGAGCTGTTTTTT